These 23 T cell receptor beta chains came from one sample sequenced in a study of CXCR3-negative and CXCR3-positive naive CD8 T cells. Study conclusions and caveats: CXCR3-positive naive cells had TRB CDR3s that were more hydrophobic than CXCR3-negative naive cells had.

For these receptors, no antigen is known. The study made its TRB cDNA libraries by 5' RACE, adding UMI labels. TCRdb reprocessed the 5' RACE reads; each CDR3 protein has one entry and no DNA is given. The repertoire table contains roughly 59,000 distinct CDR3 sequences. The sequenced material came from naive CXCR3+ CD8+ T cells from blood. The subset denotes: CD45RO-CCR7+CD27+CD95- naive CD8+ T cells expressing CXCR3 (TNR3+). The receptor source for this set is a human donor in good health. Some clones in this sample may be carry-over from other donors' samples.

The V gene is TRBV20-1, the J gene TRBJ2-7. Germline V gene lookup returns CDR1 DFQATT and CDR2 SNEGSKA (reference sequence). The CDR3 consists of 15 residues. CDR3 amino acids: CSAKGLTTAIYEQYF.

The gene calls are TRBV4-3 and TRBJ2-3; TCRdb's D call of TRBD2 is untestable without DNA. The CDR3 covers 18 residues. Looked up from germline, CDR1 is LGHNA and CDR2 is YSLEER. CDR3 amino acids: CASSQDQGSGRITDTQYF.

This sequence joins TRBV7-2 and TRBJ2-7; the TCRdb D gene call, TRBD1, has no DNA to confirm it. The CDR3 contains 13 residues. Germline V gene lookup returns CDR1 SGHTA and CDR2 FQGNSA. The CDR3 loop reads CASSLGGVYEQYF.

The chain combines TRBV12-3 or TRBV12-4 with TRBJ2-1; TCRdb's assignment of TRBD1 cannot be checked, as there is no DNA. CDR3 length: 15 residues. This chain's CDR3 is CASSRDRGLANEQFF.

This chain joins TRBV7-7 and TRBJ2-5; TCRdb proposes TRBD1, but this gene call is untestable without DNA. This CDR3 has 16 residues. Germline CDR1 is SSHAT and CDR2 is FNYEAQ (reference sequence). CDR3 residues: CASSEPQGDSQETQYF.

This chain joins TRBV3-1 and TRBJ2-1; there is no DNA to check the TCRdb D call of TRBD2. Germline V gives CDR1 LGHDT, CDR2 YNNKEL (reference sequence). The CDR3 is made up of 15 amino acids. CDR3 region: CASSQKLAGGYEQFF.

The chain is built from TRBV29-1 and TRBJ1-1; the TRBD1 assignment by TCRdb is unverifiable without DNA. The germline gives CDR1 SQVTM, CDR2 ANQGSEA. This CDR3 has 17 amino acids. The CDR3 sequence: CSVGGGRTWEEGTEAFF.

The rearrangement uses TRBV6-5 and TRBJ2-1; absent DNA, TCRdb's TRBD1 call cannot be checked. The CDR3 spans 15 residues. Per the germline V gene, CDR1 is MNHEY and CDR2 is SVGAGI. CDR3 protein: CASSYVGGKFDEQFF.

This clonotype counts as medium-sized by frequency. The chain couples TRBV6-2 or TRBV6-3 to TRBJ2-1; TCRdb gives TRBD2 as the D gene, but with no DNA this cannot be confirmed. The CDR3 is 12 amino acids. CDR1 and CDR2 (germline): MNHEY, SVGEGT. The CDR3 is CASRVRPGEQFF.

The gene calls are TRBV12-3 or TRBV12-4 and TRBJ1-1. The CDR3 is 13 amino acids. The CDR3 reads CASSLATGTEAFF.

CDR3 protein: CASSPSQGRTEAFF. The rearrangement uses TRBV7-9 and TRBJ1-1; TCRdb's D call, TRBD1, is unchecked because there is no DNA. Germline V gives CDR1 SEHNR, CDR2 FQNEAQ (reference sequence). The CDR3 covers 14 residues. Using reference TRBV7-9 and TRBJ1-1 for the parts outside the CDR3, the full variable domain is DTGVSQNPRHKITKRGQNVTFRCDPISEHNRLYWYRQTLGQGPEFLTYFQNEAQLEKSRLLSDRFSAERPKGSFSTLEIQRTEQGDSAMYLCASSPSQGRTEAFFGQGTRLTVV.

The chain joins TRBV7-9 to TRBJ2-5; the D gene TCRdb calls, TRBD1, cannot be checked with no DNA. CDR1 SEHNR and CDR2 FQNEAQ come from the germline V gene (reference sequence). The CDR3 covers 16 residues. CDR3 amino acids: CASSSPPGPDAKTQYF.

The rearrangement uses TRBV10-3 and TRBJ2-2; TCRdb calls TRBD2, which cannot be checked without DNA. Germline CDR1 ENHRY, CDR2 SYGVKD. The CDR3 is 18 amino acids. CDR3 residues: CAISEIPPSETDTGELFF.

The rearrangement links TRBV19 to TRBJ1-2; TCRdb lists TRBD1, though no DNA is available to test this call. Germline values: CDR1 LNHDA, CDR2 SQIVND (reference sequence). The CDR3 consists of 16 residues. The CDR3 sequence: CASSIGGGQVIYGYTF.

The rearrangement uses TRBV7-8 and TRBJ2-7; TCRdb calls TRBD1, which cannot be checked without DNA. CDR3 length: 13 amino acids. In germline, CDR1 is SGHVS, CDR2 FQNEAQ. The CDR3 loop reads CASSADRSWEQYF.

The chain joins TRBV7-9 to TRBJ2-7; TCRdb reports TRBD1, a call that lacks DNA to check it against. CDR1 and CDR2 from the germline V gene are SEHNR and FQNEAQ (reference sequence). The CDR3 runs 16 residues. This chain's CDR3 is CASSLVELGPGDEQYF.

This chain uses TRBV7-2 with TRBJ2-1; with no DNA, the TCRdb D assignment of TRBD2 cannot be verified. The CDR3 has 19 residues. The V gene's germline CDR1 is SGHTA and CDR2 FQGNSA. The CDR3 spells CASSLRTSGFPSSYNEQFF. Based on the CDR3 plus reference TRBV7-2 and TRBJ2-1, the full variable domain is GAGVSQSPSNKVTEKGKDVELRCDPISGHTALYWYRQSLGQGLEFLIYFQGNSAPDKSGLPSDRFSAERTGGSVSTLTIQRTQQEDSAVYLCASSLRTSGFPSSYNEQFFGPGTRLTVL.

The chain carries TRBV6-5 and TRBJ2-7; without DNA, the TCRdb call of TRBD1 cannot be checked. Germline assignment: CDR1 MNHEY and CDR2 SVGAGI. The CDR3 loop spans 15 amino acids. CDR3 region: CASSWAGTGGYEQYF.

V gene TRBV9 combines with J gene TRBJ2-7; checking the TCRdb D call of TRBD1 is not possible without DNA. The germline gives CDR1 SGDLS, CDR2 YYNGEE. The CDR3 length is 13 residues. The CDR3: CASSVEGTYEQYF.

The CDR3 loop is CASSYRDKSYEQYF. J is TRBJ2-7 and V is TRBV28; the D gene TCRdb calls, TRBD1, cannot be checked with no DNA. This CDR3 has 14 amino acids. From germline, CDR1 is MDHEN and CDR2 SYDVKM.

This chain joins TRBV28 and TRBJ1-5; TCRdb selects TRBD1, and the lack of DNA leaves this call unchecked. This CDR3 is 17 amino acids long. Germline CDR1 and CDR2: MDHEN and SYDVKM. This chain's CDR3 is CASSSIRQTQYNQPQHF.

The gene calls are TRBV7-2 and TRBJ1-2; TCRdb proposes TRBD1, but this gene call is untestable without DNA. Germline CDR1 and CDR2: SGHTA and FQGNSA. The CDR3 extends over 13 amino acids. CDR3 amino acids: CASSPSGEYGYTF.

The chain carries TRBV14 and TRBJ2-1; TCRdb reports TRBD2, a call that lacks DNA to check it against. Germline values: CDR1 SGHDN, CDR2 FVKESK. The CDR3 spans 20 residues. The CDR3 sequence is CASSRRWTSGGADSYNEQFF.